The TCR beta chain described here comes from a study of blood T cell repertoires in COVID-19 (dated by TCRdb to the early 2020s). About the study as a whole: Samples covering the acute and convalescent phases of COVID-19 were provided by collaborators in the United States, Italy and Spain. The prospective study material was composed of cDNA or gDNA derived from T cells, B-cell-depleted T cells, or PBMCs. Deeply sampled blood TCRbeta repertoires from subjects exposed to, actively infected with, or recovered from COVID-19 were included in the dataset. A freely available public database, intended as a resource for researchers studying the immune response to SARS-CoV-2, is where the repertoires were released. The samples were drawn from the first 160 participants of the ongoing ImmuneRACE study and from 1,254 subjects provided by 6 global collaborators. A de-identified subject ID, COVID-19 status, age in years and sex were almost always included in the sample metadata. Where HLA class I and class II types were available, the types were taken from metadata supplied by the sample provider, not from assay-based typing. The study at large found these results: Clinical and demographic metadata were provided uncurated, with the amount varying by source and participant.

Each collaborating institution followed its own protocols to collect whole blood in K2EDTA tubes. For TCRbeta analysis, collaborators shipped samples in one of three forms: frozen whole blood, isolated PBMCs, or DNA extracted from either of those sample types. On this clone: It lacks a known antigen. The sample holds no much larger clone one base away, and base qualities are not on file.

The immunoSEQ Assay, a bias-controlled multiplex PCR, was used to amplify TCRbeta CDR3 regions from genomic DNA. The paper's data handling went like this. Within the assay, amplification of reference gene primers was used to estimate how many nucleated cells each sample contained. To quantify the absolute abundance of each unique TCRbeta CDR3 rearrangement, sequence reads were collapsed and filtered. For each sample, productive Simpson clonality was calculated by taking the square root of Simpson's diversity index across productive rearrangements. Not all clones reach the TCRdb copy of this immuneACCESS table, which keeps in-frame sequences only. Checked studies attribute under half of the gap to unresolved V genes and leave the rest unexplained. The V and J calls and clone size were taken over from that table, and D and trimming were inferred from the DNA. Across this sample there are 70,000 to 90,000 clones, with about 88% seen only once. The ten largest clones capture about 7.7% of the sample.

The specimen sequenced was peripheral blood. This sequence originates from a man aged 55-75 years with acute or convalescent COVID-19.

The CDR3 reads CASSSTGTGVYGYTF. The base sequence is TGTGCCAGCAGTTCAACCGGGACAGGGGTCTATGGCTACACCTTC. The rearrangement joined TRBV6-2 or TRBV6-3 to TRBJ1-2, and 10 junctional nucleotides match TRBD1. CDR1 and CDR2 (MNHEY, SVGEGT) derive from the germline V gene. V is cut back by 4 bases and J by 4 bases, with 6 bases in the junction unmatched. Inclusive of the bounding cysteine and phenylalanine, the CDR3 is 15 residues long. The only DNA kept is the CDR3, 45 bases in frame from the first base.